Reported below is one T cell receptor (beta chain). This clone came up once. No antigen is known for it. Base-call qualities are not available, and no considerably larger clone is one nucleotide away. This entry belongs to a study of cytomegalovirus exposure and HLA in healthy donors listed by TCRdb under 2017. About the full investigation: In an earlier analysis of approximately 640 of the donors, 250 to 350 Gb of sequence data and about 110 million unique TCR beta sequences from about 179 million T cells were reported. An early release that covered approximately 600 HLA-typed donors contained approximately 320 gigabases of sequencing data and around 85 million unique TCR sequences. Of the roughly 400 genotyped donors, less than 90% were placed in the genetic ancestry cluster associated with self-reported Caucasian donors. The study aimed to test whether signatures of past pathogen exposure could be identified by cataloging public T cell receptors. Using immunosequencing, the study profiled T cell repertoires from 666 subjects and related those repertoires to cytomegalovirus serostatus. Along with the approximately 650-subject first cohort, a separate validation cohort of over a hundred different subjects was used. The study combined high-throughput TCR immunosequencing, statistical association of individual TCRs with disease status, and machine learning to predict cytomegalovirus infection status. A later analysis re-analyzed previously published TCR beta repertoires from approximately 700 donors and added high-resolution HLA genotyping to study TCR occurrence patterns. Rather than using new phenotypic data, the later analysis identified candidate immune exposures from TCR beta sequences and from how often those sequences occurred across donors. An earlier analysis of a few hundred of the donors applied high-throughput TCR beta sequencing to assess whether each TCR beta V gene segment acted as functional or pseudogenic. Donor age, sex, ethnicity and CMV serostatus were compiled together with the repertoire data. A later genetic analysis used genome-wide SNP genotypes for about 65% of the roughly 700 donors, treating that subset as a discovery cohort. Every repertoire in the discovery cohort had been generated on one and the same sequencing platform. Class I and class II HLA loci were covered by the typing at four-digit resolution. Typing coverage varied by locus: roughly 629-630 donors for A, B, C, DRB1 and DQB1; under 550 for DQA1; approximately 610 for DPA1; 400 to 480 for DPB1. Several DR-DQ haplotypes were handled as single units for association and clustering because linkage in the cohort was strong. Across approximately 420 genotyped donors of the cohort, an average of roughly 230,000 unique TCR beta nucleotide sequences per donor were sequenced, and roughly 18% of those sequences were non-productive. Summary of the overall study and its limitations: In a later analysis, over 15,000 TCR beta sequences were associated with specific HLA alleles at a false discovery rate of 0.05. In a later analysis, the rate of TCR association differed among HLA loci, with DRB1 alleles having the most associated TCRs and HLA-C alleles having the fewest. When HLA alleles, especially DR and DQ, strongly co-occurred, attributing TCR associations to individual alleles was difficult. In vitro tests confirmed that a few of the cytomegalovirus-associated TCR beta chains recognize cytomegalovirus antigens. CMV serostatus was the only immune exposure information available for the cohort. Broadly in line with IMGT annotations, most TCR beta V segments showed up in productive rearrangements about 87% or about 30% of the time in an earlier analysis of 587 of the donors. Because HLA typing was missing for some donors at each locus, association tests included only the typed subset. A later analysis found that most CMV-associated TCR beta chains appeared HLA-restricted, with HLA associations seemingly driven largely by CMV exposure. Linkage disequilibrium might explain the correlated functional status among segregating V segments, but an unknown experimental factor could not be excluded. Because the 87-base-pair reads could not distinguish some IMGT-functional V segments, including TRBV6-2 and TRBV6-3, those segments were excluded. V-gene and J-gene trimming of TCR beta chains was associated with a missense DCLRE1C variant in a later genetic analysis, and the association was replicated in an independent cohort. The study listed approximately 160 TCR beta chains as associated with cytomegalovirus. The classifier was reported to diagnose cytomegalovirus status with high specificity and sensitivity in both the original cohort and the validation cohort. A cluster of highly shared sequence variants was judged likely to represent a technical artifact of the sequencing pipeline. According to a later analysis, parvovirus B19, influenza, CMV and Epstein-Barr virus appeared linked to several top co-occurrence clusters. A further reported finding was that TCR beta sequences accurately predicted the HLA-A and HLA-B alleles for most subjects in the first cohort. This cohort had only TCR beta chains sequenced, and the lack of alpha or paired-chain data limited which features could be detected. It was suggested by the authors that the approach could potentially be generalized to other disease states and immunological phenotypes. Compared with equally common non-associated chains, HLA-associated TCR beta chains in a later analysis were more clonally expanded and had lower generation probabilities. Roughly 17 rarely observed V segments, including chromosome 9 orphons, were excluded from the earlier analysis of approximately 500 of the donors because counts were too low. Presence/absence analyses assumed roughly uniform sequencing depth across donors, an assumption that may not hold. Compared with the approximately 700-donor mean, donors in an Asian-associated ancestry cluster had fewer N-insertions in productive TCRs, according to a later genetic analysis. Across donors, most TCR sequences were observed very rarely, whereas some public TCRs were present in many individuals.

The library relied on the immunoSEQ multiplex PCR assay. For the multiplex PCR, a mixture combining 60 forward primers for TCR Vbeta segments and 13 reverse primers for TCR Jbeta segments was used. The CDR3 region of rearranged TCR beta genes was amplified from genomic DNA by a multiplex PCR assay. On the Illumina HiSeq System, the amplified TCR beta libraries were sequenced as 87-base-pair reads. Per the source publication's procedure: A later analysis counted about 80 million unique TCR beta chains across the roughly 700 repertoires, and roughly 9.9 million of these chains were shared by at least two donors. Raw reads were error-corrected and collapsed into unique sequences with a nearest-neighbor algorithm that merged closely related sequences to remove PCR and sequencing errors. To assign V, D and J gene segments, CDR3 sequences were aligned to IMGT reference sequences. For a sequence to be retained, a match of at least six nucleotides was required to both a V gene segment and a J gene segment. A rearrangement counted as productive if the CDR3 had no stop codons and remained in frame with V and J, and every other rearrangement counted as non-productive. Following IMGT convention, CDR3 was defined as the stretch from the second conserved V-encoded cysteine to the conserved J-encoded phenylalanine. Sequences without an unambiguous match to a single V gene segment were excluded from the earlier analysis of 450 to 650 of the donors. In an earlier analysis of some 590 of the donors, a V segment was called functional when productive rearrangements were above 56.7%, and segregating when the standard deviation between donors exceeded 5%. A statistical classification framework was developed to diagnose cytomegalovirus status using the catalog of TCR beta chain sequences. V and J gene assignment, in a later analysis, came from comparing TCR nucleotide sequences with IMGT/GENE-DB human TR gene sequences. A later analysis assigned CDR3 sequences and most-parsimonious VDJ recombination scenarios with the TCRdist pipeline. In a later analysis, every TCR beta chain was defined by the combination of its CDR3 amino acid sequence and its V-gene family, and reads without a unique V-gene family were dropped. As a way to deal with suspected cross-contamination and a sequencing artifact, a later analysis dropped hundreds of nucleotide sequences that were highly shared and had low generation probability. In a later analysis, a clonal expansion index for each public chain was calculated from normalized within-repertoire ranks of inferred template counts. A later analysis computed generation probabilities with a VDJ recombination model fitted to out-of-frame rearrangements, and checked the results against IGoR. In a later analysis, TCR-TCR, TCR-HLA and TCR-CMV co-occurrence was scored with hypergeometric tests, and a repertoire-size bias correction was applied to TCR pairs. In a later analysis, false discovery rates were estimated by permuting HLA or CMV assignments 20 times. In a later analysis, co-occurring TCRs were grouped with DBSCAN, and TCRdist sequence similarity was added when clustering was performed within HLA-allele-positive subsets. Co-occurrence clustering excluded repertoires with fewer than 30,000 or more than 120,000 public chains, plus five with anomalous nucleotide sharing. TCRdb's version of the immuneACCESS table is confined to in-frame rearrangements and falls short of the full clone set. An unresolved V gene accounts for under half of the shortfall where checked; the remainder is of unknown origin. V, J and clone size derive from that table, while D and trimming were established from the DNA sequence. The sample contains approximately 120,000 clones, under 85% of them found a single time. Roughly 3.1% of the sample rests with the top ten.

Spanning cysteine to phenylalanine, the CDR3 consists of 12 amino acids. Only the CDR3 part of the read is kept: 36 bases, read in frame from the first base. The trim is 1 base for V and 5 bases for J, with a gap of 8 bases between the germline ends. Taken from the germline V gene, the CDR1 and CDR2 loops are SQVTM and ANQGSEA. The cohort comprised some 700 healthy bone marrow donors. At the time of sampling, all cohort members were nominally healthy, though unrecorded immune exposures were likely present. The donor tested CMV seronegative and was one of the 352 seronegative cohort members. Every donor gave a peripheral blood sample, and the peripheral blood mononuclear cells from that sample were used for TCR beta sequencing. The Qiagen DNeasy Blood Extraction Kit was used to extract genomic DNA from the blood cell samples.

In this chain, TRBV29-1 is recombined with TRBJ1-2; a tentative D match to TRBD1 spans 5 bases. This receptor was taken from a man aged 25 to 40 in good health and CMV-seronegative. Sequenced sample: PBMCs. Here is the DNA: TGCAGCGTTGAAGGGGGCGATTATGGCTACACCTTC. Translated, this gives CSVEGGDYGYTF.